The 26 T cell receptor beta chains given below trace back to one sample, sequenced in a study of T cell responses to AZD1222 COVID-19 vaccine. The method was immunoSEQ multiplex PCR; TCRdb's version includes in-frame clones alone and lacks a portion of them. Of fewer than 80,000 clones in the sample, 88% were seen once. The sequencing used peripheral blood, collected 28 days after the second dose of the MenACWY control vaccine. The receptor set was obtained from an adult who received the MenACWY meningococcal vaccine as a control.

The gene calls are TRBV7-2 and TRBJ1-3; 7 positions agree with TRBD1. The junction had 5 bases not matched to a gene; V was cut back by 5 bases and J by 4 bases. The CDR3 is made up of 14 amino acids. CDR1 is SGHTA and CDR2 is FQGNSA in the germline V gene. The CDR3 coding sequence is TGTGCCAGCAGCATGACAGGGTTCGGAAACACCATATATTTT. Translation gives CASSMTGFGNTIYF.

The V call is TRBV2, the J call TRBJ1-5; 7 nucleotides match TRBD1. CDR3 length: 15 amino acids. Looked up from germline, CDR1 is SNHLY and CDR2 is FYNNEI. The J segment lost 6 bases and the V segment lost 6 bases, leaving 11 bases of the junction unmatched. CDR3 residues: CASSPGTARSQPQHF. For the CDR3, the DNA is TGTGCCAGCAGCCCCGGGACAGCACGGTCTCAGCCCCAGCATTTT.

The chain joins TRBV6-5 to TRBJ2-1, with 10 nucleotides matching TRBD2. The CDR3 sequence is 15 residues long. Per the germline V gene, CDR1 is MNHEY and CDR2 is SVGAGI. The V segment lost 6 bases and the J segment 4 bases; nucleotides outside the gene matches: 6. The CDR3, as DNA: TGTGCCAGCAGCATACTAGCGGGGAGTTACAATGAGCAGTTCTTC. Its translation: CASSILAGSYNEQFF.

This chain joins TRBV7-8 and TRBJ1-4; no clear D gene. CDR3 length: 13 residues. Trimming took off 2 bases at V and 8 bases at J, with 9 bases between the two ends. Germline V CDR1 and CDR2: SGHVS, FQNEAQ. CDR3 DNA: TGTGCCAGCAGCTTATCCCCTCAAGAAAAACTGTTTTTT. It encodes CASSLSPQEKLFF.

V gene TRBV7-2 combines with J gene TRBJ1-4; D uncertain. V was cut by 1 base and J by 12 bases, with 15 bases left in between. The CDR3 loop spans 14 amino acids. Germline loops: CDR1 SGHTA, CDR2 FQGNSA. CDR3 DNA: TGTGCCAGCAGCTTAGTTCCAGGAACGCGTGAACTGTTTTTT. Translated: CASSLVPGTRELFF. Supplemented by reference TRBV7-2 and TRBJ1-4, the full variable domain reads GAGVSQSPSNKVTEKGKDVELRCDPISGHTALYWYRQSLGQGLEFLIYFQGNSAPDKSGLPSDRFSAERTGGSVSTLTIQRTQQEDSAVYLCASSLVPGTRELFFGSGTQLSVL.

CDR3 in amino acids: CASSLNPTDTQYF. CDR3 in DNA: TGTGCCAGCAGCTTAAACCCGACAGATACGCAGTATTTT. The chain links TRBV7-3 to TRBJ2-3; D call uncertain. Germline V gives CDR1 SGHTA, CDR2 FQGTGA. This CDR3 contains 13 residues. The V and J ends lost 1 base and 3 bases respectively, with 5 bases between them.

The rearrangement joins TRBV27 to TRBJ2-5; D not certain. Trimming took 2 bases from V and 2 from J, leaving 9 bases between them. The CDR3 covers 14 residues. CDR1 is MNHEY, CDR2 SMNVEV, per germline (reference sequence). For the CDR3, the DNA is TGTGCCAGCAGTTTAAGTCTTAGGCAAGAGACCCAGTACTTC. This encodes CASSLSLRQETQYF.

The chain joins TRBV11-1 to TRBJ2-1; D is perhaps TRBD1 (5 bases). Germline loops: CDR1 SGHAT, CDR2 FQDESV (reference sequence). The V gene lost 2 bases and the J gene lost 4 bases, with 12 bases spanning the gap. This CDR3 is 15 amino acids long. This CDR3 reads CASSLTQGWYNEQFF. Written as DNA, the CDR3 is TGTGCCAGCAGCTTAACTCAGGGATGGTACAATGAGCAGTTCTTC. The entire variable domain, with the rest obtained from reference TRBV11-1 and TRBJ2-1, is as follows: EAEVAQSPRYKITEKSQAVAFWCDPISGHATLYWYRQILGQGPELLVQFQDESVVDDSQLPKDRFSAERLKGVDSTLKIQPAELGDSAMYLCASSLTQGWYNEQFFGPGTRLTVL.

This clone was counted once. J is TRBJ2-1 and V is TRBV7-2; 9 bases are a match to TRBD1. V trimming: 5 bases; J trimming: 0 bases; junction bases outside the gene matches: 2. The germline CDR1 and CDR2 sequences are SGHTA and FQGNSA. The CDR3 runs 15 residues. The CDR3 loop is CASSTQGASYNEQFF. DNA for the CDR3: TGTGCCAGCAGCACACAGGGGGCCTCCTACAATGAGCAGTTCTTC.

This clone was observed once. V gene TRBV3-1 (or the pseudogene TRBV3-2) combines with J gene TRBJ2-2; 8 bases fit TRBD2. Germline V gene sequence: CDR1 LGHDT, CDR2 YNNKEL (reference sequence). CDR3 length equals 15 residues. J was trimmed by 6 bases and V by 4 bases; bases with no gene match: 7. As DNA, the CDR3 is TGTGCCAGCAGCCTGGTTAGCGGGAAGCCCGGGGAGCTGTTTTTT. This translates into CASSLVSGKPGELFF.

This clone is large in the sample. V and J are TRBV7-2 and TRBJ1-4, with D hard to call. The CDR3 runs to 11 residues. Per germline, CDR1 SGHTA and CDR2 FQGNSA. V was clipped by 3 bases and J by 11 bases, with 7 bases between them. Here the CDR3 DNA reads TGTGCCAGCAGCTTTGAGTCGAAACTGTTTTTT. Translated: CASSFESKLFF.

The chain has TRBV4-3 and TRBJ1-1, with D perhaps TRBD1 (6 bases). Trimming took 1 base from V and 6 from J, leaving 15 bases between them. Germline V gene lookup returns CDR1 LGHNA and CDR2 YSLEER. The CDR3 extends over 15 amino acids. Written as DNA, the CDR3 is TGCGCCAGCAGCCAAGTTAACAGGGAGCCCCCTGAAGCTTTCTTT. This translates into CASSQVNREPPEAFF.

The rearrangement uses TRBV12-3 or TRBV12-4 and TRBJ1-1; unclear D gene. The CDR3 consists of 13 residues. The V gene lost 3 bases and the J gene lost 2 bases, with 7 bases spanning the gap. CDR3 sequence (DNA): TGTGCCAGCAGTTTCCAGTATAACACTGAAGCTTTCTTT. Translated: CASSFQYNTEAFF.

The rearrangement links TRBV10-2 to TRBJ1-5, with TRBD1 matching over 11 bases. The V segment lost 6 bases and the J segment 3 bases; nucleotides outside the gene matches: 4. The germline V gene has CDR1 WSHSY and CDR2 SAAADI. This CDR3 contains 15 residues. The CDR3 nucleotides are TGCGCCAGCAGAACGGGACAGGGGGTCAATCAGCCCCAGCATTTT. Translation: CASRTGQGVNQPQHF.

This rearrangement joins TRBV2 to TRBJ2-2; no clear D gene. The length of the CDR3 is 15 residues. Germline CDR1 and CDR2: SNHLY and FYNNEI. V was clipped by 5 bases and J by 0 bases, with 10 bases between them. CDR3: CASSPKITNTGELFF. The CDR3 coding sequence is TGTGCCAGCAGTCCCAAAATCACGAACACCGGGGAGCTGTTTTTT.

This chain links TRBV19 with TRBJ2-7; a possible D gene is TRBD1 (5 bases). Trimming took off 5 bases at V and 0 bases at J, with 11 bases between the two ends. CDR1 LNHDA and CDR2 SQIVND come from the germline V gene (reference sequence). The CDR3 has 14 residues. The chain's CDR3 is CASSEWGSSYEQYF. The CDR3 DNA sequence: TGTGCCAGTAGTGAGTGGGGCAGCTCCTACGAGCAGTACTTC.

As DNA, the CDR3 is TGTGCCTGGAGTGTTGATAACAGGAACACTGAAGCTTTCTTT. It specifies CAWSVDNRNTEAFF. V gene TRBV30 combines with J gene TRBJ1-1; D is undetermined. The V gene lost 0 bases and the J gene lost 1 base, with 9 bases spanning the gap. This CDR3 is 14 amino acids long. CDR1 and CDR2 from the germline V gene are GTSNPN and SVGIG (reference sequence).

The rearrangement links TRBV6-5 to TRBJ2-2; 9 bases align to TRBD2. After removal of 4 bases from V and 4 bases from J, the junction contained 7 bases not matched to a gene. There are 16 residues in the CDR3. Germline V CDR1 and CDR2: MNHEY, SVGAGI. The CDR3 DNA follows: TGTGCCAGCAGTTGGAGCGGGGGGCCAGGCACCGGGGAGCTGTTTTTT. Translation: CASSWSGGPGTGELFF.

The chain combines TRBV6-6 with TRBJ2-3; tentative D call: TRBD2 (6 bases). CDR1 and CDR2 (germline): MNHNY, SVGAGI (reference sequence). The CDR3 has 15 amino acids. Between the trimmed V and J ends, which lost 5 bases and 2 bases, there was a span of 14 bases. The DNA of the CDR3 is TGTGCCAGCAGTCCATCCAGCGGGTCCACAGATACGCAGTATTTT. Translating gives CASSPSSGSTDTQYF.

This CDR3 is CASSLGQYNTGELFF. DNA for the CDR3: TGTGCCAGCAGCTTAGGGCAGTACAACACCGGGGAGCTGTTTTTT. The chain links TRBV7-9 to TRBJ2-2; D is unresolved. The CDR3 loop spans 15 amino acids. The germline gives CDR1 SEHNR, CDR2 FQNEAQ (reference sequence). Trimming left V 1 base short and J 2 bases short, with 8 bases between.

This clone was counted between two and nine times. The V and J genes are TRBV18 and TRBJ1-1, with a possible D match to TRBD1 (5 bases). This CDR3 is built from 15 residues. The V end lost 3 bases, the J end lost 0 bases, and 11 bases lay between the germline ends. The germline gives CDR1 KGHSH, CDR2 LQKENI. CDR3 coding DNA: TGTGCCAGCTCACCTTTTGACAGCTTGAACACTGAAGCTTTCTTT. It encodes CASSPFDSLNTEAFF.

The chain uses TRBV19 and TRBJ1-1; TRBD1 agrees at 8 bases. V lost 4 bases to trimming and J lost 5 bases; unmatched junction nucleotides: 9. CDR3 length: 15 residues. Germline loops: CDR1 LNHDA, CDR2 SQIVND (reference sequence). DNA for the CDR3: TGTGCCAGTAGTACCTCCTTGACAGGGGAGACTGAAGCTTTCTTT. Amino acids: CASSTSLTGETEAFF.

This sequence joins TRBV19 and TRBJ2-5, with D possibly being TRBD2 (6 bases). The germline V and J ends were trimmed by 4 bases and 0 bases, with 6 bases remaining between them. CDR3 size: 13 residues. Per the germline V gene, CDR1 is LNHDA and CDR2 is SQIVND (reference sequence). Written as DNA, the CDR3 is TGTGCCAGTAGTAGGAGGGACCAAGAGACCCAGTACTTC. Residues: CASSRRDQETQYF.

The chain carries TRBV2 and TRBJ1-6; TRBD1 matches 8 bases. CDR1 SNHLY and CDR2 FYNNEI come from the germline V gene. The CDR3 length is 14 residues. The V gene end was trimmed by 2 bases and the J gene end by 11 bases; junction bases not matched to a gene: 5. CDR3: CASSEMAGGTPLHF. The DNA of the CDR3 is TGTGCCAGCAGTGAAATGGCAGGGGGCACACCCCTCCACTTT.

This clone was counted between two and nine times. The CDR3, as DNA: TGTGCCAGCAGCTGGAGCCTGAGCTCCTACGAGCAGTACTTC. It codes for CASSWSLSSYEQYF. The chain has TRBV7-8 and TRBJ2-7, with no clear D. The V gene's germline CDR1 is SGHVS and CDR2 FQNEAQ. The V end was cut by 4 bases, the J end by 0 bases, with 10 bases between. The CDR3 sequence is 14 residues long.

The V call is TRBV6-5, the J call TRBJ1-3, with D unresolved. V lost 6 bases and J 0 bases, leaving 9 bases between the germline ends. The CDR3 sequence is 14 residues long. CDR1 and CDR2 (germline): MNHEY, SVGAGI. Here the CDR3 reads CASRMALSGNTIYF. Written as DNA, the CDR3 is TGTGCCAGCAGGATGGCCCTCTCTGGAAACACCATATATTTT.